The entry below gives a single T cell receptor (beta chain) sequence along with its context. Its target is unknown. CD45RO+ cells were combined with CCR7-negative CD45RA+ TemRA cells to form CD8 memory. The sample is drawn from a study of shared clonotypes between healthy human individuals. In the study overall: CD8 memory received one plate per donor, CD8 naive two, CD4 memory three and CD4 naive three. Study-wide findings and caveats: Among the subsets, naive ones generally showed larger estimated richness than memory ones.

Genomic DNA from each subset was divided evenly over several immunoSEQ plates. The protocol was immunoSEQ multiplex PCR, while the TCRdb copy is restricted to in-frame clones and leaves out a portion. The sample records roughly 400,000 clones, approximately 96% being singletons. The V segment lost 6 bases and the J segment 4 bases; nucleotides outside the gene matches: 1. CDR1 MNHEY and CDR2 SVGAGI come from the germline V gene. This CDR3 has 12 amino acids. Sequencing input: memory CD8+ T cells sorted from blood. As to subset: CD45RO+ cells pooled with CCR7-negative TemRA cells. The gene calls are TRBV6-5 and TRBJ1-2; 8 positions match TRBD1. This receptor was obtained from a young man in good health. This CDR3 is CASRTGVYGYTF. For the CDR3, the DNA is TGTGCCAGCAGGACAGGGGTCTATGGCTACACCTTC.